The subject of this entry is one T cell receptor (beta chain). The antigen is undetermined. One entry per CDR3 protein, called by TCRdb with MiXCR from the 5' RACE reads. The sample holds a few hundred thousand distinct CDR3 sequences, about 11% seen once. The data originate from a study of CD8 T cells in ankylosing spondylitis. From germline, CDR1 is SEHNR and CDR2 FQNEAQ (reference sequence). V was trimmed by 5 bases and J by 6 bases, leaving 8 bases between them. This CDR3 is 12 amino acids long. Study-level results: Enrichment of disease-linked clones was reportedly significant in matched ankylosing spondylitis synovial fluid.

The sequence came from a male donor with ankylosing spondylitis or in good health (not recorded which). V is TRBV7-9 and J is TRBJ2-1; D perhaps matches TRBD1 (5 bases). Material: blood, either unsorted or a sorted T cell fraction (not recorded which). In nucleotides, the CDR3 is TGTGCCAGCAGCGATCAGGGCAATGAGCAGTTCTTC. Encoded protein: CASSDQGNEQFF. Complete variable domain (other parts from reference TRBV7-9 and TRBJ2-1): DTGVSQNPRHKITKRGQNVTFRCDPISEHNRLYWYRQTLGQGPEFLTYFQNEAQLEKSRLLSDRFSAERPKGSFSTLEIQRTEQGDSAMYLCASSDQGNEQFFGPGTRLTVL.